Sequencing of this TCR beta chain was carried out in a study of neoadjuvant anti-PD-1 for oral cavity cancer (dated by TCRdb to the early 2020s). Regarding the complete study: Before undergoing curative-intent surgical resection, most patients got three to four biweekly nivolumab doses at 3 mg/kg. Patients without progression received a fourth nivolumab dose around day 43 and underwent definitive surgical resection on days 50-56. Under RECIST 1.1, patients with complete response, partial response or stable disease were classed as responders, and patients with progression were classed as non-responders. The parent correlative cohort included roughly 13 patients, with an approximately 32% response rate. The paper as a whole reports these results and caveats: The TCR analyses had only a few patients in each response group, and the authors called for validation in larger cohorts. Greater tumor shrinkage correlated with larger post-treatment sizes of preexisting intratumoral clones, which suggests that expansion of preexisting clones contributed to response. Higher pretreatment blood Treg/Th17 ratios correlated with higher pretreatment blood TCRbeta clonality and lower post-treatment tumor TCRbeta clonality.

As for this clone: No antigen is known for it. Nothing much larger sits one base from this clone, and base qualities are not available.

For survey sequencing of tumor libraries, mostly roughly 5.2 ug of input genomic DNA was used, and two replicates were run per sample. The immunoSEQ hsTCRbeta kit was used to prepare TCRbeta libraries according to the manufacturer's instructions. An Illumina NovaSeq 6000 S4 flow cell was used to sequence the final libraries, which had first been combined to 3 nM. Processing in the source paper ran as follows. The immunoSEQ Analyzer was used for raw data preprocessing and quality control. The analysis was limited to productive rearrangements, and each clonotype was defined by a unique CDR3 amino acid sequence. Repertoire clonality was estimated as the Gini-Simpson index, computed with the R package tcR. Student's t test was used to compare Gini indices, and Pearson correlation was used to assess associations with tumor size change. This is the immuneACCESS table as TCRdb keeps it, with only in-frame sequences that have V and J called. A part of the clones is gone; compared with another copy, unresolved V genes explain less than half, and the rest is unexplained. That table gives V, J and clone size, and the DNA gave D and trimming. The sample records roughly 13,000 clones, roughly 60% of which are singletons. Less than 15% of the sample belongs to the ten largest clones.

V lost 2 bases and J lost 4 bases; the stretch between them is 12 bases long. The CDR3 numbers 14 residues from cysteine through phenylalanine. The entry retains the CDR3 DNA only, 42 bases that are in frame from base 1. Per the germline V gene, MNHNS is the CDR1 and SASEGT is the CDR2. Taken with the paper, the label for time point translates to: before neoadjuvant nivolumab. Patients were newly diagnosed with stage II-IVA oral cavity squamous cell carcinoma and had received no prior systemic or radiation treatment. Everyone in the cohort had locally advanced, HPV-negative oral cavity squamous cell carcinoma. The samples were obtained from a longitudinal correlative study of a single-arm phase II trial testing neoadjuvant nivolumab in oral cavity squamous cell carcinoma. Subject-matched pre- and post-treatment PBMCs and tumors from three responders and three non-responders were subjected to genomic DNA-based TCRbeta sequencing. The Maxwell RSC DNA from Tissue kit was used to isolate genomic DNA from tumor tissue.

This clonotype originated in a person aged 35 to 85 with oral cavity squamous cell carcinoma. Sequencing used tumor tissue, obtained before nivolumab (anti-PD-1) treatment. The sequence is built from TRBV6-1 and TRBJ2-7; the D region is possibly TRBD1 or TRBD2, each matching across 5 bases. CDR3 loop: CASSEWGIQYEQYF. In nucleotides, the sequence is TGTGCCAGCAGTGAATGGGGGATTCAGTACGAGCAGTACTTC.